A selection of T cell receptor beta chains follows, all from one sample in a study of OX40 agonist ivuxolimab in advanced cancers. Profiled with immunoSEQ multiplex PCR; TCRdb holds only in-frame clones, not every one. This repertoire shows under 75,000 clones, roughly 85% found once; its top ten account for about 0.78%. This specimen consisted of CD4+ or CD8+ T cells sorted from blood, obtained in a trial of the OX40 agonist ivuxolimab. These receptor sequences come from an adult with an advanced solid tumor such as melanoma, head and neck, liver or kidney cancer. Both conserved end residues are part of each CDR3. D genes are given only for firm matches. The size entry is marked missing in some rows and otherwise reads once, few, many or a size class.

length	V	D	size	J	CDR3	DNA
14	TRBV7-2	TRBD1	NA	TRBJ2-5	CASSLTGERETQYF	TGTGCCAGCAGCTTGACAGGGGAGCGAGAGACCCAGTACTTC
14	TRBV30	NA	NA	TRBJ1-6	CAWSVGPHNSPLHF	TGTGCCTGGAGTGTAGGGCCCCATAATTCACCCCTCCACTTT
14	TRBV5-1	NA	NA	TRBJ2-3	CASSWGPSTDTQYF	TGCGCCAGCAGCTGGGGCCCCAGCACAGATACGCAGTATTTT
16	TRBV7-9	NA	NA	TRBJ2-5	CASSLSGAPRIETQYF	TGTGCCAGCAGCTTATCAGGGGCACCCCGGATAGAGACCCAGTACTTC
15	TRBV7-2	NA	NA	TRBJ2-2	CASSLDPQGSGELFF	TGTGCCAGCAGCTTAGATCCACAGGGTTCCGGGGAGCTGTTTTTT
14	TRBV5-8	TRBD2	NA	TRBJ2-2	CASKGLVPTGELFF	TGTGCCAGCAAAGGACTAGTCCCCACCGGGGAGCTGTTTTTT
14	TRBV30	NA	NA	TRBJ2-5	CACAKGRGQETQYF	TGTGCCTGCGCCAAGGGCAGGGGACAAGAGACCCAGTACTTC
14	TRBV30	NA	NA	TRBJ1-1	CAWTIPPMNTEAFF	TGTGCCTGGACTATTCCACCAATGAACACTGAAGCTTTCTTT
14	TRBV6-1	TRBD2	NA	TRBJ2-7	CASSVVTSGNEQYF	TGTGCCAGCAGTGTGGTTACTAGCGGGAACGAGCAGTACTTC
19	TRBV19	NA	few	TRBJ2-4	CASRPGTGFGRGAKNIQYF	TGTGCCAGTAGGCCCGGGACAGGATTCGGGCGGGGGGCCAAAAACATTCAGTACTTC
17	TRBV7-2	TRBD1	NA	TRBJ1-5	CASSSPAGQGFYQPQHF	TGTGCCAGCAGCTCCCCAGCGGGACAGGGATTCTATCAGCCCCAGCATTTT
19	TRBV7-8	TRBD2	NA	TRBJ2-2	CASSLVTSGRATAGGELFF	TGTGCCAGCAGCTTAGTGACTAGCGGGAGAGCGACCGCTGGCGGGGAGCTGTTTTTT
14	TRBV5-4	NA	NA	TRBJ2-1	CASSLGLGIGEQFF	TGTGCCAGCAGCCTTGGCCTAGGGATAGGTGAGCAGTTCTTC
14	TRBV21-1	NA	NA	TRBJ1-2	CASLPGGRTYGYTF	TGTGCCAGCCTCCCGGGTGGACGGACCTATGGCTACACCTTC
13	TRBV16	NA	once	TRBJ2-1	CASSQGTYNEQFF	TGTGCCAGCAGCCAAGGGACCTACAATGAGCAGTTCTTC
14	TRBV5-1	NA	NA	TRBJ2-3	CASSYTGGPDTQYF	TGCGCCAGCAGTTATACAGGCGGACCAGATACGCAGTATTTT
16	TRBV7-8	NA	NA	TRBJ1-5	CASSSQGTMNNQPQHF	TGTGCCAGCAGCTCCCAAGGGACAATGAACAATCAGCCCCAGCATTTT
15	TRBV15	TRBD1	NA	TRBJ2-7	CATSRDPGQDYEQYF	TGTGCCACCAGCAGAGATCCAGGACAGGACTACGAGCAGTACTTC
16	TRBV9	NA	NA	TRBJ2-2	CASSVSIDPNTGELFF	TGTGCCAGCAGCGTATCGATAGACCCGAACACCGGGGAGCTGTTTTTT
14	TRBV5-1	NA	NA	TRBJ2-3	CASSLGQSGDTQYF	TGCGCCAGCAGCTTGGGACAGTCCGGGGATACGCAGTATTTT
14	TRBV6-5	TRBD2	NA	TRBJ2-2	CASSPVGRAGELFF	TGTGCCAGCAGTCCCGTCGGGAGGGCCGGGGAGCTGTTTTTT
11	TRBV4-1	NA	NA	TRBJ2-1	CASSRDNEQFF	TGCGCCAGCAGCCGAGACAATGAGCAGTTCTTC
14	TRBV7-2	TRBD2	NA	TRBJ2-5	CASSLAGSQETQYF	TGTGCCAGCAGCCTAGCGGGGTCACAAGAGACCCAGTACTTC
15	TRBV19	TRBD1	NA	TRBJ1-4	CASSRRQGDIEKLFF	TGTGCCAGTAGTAGGAGACAGGGGGATATTGAAAAACTGTTTTTT
13	TRBV6-5	NA	NA	TRBJ1-2	CASSPGALYGYTF	TGTGCCAGCAGCCCCGGGGCCCTATATGGCTACACCTTC
14	TRBV28	TRBD2	NA	TRBJ2-7	CASTSSGTPYEQYF	TGTGCCAGCACCTCTAGCGGAACTCCCTACGAGCAGTACTTC
15	TRBV4-3	NA	NA	TRBJ1-1	CASRDGRGMNTEAFF	TGCGCCAGCAGAGACGGACGAGGGATGAACACTGAAGCTTTCTTT
11	TRBV20-1	NA	NA	TRBJ2-7	CSASPSYEQYF	TGCAGTGCTAGTCCCAGCTACGAGCAGTACTTC
12	TRBV19	NA	NA	TRBJ1-2	CASSKGGYGYTF	TGTGCCAGTAGTAAGGGCGGCTATGGCTACACCTTC
16	TRBV5-1	TRBD2	NA	TRBJ2-3	CASSRGTSGFTDTQYF	TGCGCCAGCAGCAGGGGGACTAGCGGGTTCACAGATACGCAGTATTTT
13	TRBV7-2	TRBD1	NA	TRBJ1-3	CASSSTGGGTIYF	TGTGCCAGCAGCTCGACAGGGGGAGGTACCATATATTTT
14	TRBV5-4	NA	once	TRBJ2-3	CASSFGLSTDTQYF	TGTGCCAGCAGCTTTGGCTTATCCACAGATACGCAGTATTTT
15	TRBV5-8	NA	few	TRBJ2-3	CASSFYRAATDTQYF	TGTGCCAGCAGCTTCTACAGGGCAGCCACAGATACGCAGTATTTT
13	TRBV1	NA	NA	TRBJ2-5	CTSSQGWPETQYF	TGCACCAGCAGCCAGGGCTGGCCAGAGACCCAGTACTTC
16	TRBV19	NA	NA	TRBJ2-3	CASSIGRGRGTDTQYF	TGTGCCAGTAGTATCGGGAGGGGGCGCGGTACAGATACGCAGTATTTT
12	TRBV28	NA	NA	TRBJ1-2	CASSPPLDKRSF	TGTGCCAGCAGCCCCCCCCTTGACAAAAGGTCCTTC
13	TRBV7-9	NA	NA	TRBJ1-2	CASSLGQTYGYTF	TGTGCCAGCAGCTTAGGACAGACCTATGGCTACACCTTC
12	TRBV7-2	TRBD1	NA	TRBJ2-7	CASNLDRGAQYF	TGTGCCAGCAACCTGGACAGGGGGGCGCAGTACTTC
16	TRBV9	NA	NA	TRBJ2-1	CASSVGVGTGYNEQFF	TGTGCCAGCAGCGTAGGGGTCGGGACGGGCTACAATGAGCAGTTCTTC
13	TRBV5-6	TRBD1	few	TRBJ2-7	CASSSTGRYEQYF	TGTGCCAGCAGCTCGACAGGGCGTTACGAGCAGTACTTC
14	TRBV30	NA	NA	TRBJ2-3	CAWSYGGGTDTQYF	TGTGCCTGGAGCTACGGGGGCGGCACAGATACGCAGTATTTT
14	TRBV5-8	NA	NA	TRBJ2-3	CASSSRVSADTQYF	TGTGCCAGCAGCAGCAGGGTTTCAGCAGATACGCAGTATTTT